This note documents a single TCR beta chain sequence. Antigen: not known. This sample stems from a study of CD8 T cells in Susac syndrome. Study results and limitations: The study admitted that it had a relatively small number of individuals in its TCR sequencing and HLA analysis.

This CDR3 contains 14 residues. V lost 8 bases, J lost 9 bases, and 9 bases stayed unmatched. Germline CDR1 reads MNHNY; CDR2 reads SVGAGI (reference sequence). The study sequenced TCR beta in blood CD8+ and CD4+ T cells. Both CD4+ and CD8+ T cells were negatively isolated, and TEMRA cells underwent FACS enrichment. Random hexamers were used to reverse transcribe the RNA input (about 0.5 to 1 ug). Amplification of TCR beta CDR3 across 54 Vbeta and 13 Jbeta was performed with immunoSEQ multiplex PCR. TCRdb processed the immunoSEQ multiplex PCR reads anew with MiXCR; each CDR3 protein has one entry. The sample shows approximately 270,000 distinct CDR3 sequences, around 93% of them seen only once.

The clonotype was recovered from a human donor with multiple sclerosis. This rearrangement joins TRBV6-6 to TRBJ1-6; 8 nucleotides line up with TRBD1. The specimen was CD4+ T cells from PBMCs. The CDR3 DNA reads as TGTGCCAGCTCGAACAGGGGGGAGGGTTCACCCCTCCACTTT. Protein sequence: CASSNRGEGSPLHF.